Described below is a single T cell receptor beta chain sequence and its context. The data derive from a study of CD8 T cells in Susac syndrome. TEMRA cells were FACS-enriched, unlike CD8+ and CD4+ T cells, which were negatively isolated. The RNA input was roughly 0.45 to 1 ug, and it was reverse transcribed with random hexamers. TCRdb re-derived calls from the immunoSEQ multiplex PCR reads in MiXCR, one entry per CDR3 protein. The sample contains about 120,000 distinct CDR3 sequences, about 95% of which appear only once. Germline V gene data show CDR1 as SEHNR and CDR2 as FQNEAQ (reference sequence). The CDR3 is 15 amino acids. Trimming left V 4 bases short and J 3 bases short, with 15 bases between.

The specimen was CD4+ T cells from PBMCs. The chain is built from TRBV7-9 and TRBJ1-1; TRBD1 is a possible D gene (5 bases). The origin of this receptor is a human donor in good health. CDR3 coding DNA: TGTGCCAGCAGCTCACGGGACCGGGGGGACACTGAAGCTTTCTTT. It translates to CASSSRDRGDTEAFF.